The 7 T cell receptor beta chains below come from one sample, sequenced in a study of shared clonotypes between healthy human individuals. The assay was immunoSEQ multiplex PCR, and TCRdb's table has in-frame clones only and misses some. The table lists about 1,800,000 clones, around 96% of them singletons, with under 1.5% in the top ten. CD45RO-negative, CCR7-selected cells formed the naive CD8 fraction, which excluded terminally differentiated effector memory CD45RA+ cells. The sequencing input was naive CD8+ T cells sorted from blood. The source of these receptors is a man aged 18 to 29 in good health.

The chain has TRBV5-1 and TRBJ2-4; D ambiguous. Trimming left V 4 bases short and J 6 bases short, with 8 bases between. Germline CDR1 SGHRS, CDR2 YFSETQ. This CDR3 region has 12 residues. Here the CDR3 reads CASSEDLNIQYF. The CDR3 DNA reads TGCGCCAGCAGCGAGGATCTAAACATTCAGTACTTC. Looking up the rest from reference TRBV5-1 and TRBJ2-4 gives the full variable domain: KAGVTQTPRYLIKTRGQQVTLSCSPISGHRSVSWYQQTPGQGLQFLFEYFSETQRNKGNFPGRFSGRQFSNSRSEMNVSTLELGDSALYLCASSEDLNIQYFGAGTRLSVL.

The chain carries TRBV5-6 and TRBJ2-1; the match to TRBD2 covers 15 bases. V lost 4 bases to trimming and J lost 0 bases; unmatched junction nucleotides: 5. Germline lookup yields CDR1 SGHDT and CDR2 YYEEEE. The CDR3 spans 18 residues. In DNA, the CDR3 is TGTGCCAGCAGCCCGGGGACTAGCGGGGGGTACTCCTACAATGAGCAGTTCTTC. Translation: CASSPGTSGGYSYNEQFF.

V and J are TRBV4-2 and TRBJ2-7; 12 bases are shared with TRBD2. The CDR3 is made up of 15 amino acids. J was trimmed by 6 bases and V by 0 bases; bases with no gene match: 3. Germline values: CDR1 LGHNA, CDR2 YNFKEQ. This CDR3 is CASSQESSGRGEQYF. DNA for the CDR3: TGTGCCAGCAGCCAAGAGTCTAGCGGGAGGGGCGAGCAGTACTTC.

The chain recombines TRBV27 with TRBJ2-3; D is possibly TRBD2 (6 bases). The CDR3 is 14 amino acids. Per the germline V gene, CDR1 is MNHEY and CDR2 is SMNVEV (reference sequence). Trimming took 3 bases from V and 3 from J, leaving 10 bases between them. CDR3 DNA sequence: TGTGCCAGCAGTTTCGGGAGTATGACAGATACGCAGTATTTT. It codes for CASSFGSMTDTQYF.

The chain has TRBV5-6 and TRBJ2-7; possible D gene TRBD1, 6 bases. CDR3 size: 14 residues. Germline CDR1 is SGHDT and CDR2 is YYEEEE. V was pared by 1 base and J by 6 bases, with 14 bases between. The CDR3 DNA is TGTGCCAGCAGCTTGCAGGGGCTCCCTATCGAGCAGTACTTC. Translation: CASSLQGLPIEQYF. The full variable domain, with the rest looked up from reference TRBV5-6 and TRBJ2-7, is DAGVTQSPTHLIKTRGQQVTLRCSPKSGHDTVSWYQQALGQGPQFIFQYYEEEERQRGNFPDRFSGHQFPNYSSELNVNALLLGDSALYLCASSLQGLPIEQYFGPGTRLTVT.

A remark on this clone: Other DNA sequences from this sample encode an identical CDR3 as well. This chain joins TRBV6-5 and TRBJ1-1; weak D call: TRBD1 (6 bases). The CDR3 has 13 amino acids. Looked up from germline, CDR1 is MNHEY and CDR2 is SVGAGI. Trimming removed 3 bases at V and 11 bases at J, with 16 bases between. The CDR3 here is CASSYSGALEAFF. The CDR3 nucleotides are TGTGCCAGCAGTTATTCAGGGGCGCTTGAGGCTTTCTTT.

This sequence joins TRBV9 and TRBJ1-2; unclear D gene. V lost 3 bases and J 8 bases, leaving 8 bases between the germline ends. The V gene's germline CDR1 is SGDLS and CDR2 YYNGEE. There are 11 residues in the CDR3. The DNA of the CDR3 is TGTGCCAGCAGCGGCCCCAGAGGCTACACCTTC. Residues: CASSGPRGYTF.